This entry lists 21 T cell receptor beta chains sequenced from one sample in a study of response to subunit inactivated influenza vaccine. TCRdb recomputed calls from the RT-PCR reads with MiXCR, one row per CDR3 protein. The table has under 750,000 distinct CDR3 sequences, 12% seen once. Sequenced here: PBMCs from blood, sampled on the day of vaccination. The receptors were gathered from a man aged 50-60 years who received an inactivated influenza vaccine.

This clonotype was picked up a small number of times. The V and J genes are TRBV5-5 and TRBJ1-2; D gene unclear. The ends were cut back, 0 bases at V and 7 bases at J, with 10 bases in the middle. Germline V CDR1 and CDR2: SGHKS, YYEKEE (reference sequence). The CDR3 has 13 amino acids. DNA of the CDR3: TGTGCCAGCAGCTTGGAGGGCGGAACTGGCTACACCTTC. Its protein product is CASSLEGGTGYTF. The full variable domain, in which reference TRBV5-5 and TRBJ1-2 provide the parts outside the CDR3, is DAGVTQSPTHLIKTRGQQVTLRCSPISGHKSVSWYQQVLGQGPQFIFQYYEKEERGRGNFPDRFSARQFPNYSSELNVNALLLGDSALYLCASSLEGGTGYTFGSGTRLTVV.

This clonotype came up a few times. This chain uses TRBV28 with TRBJ2-7; 8 bases agree with TRBD2. Losses at the gene ends were 3 bases for V and 0 bases for J; bases not matched to a gene: 7. The germline gives CDR1 MDHEN, CDR2 SYDVKM. The CDR3 runs to 16 residues. In DNA, the CDR3 is TGTGCCAGCAGTTTTCATAGCGGGATAGACTCCTACGAGCAGTACTTC. Its translation: CASSFHSGIDSYEQYF.

This clonotype appeared many times. This rearrangement joins TRBV11-2 to TRBJ2-5, with unresolved D. V lost 1 base to trimming and J lost 0 bases, with 9 bases between them. This CDR3 is 15 amino acids long. Germline CDR1 is SGHAT and CDR2 is FQNNGV. Here the CDR3 DNA reads TGTGCCAGCAGCTTAGTTAGGGCAGACCAAGAGACCCAGTACTTC. As protein: CASSLVRADQETQYF.

This clonotype was observed a handful of times. The chain is built from TRBV20-1 and TRBJ2-3; 7 positions match TRBD2. There are 15 residues in the CDR3. The germline V gene has CDR1 DFQATT and CDR2 SNEGSKA (reference sequence). The V gene end was trimmed by 6 bases and the J gene end by 2 bases; junction bases not matched to a gene: 11. The CDR3 protein is CSAGGVRGLTDTQYF. CDR3 nucleotide sequence: TGCAGTGCGGGGGGGGTTCGGGGCCTCACAGATACGCAGTATTTT.

A few counts support this clonotype. V is TRBV3-1 and J is TRBJ2-7; D perhaps matches TRBD2 (6 bases). The V end was cut by 1 base, the J end by 5 bases, with 12 bases between. The CDR3 is 14 amino acids. Per the germline V gene, CDR1 is LGHDT and CDR2 is YNNKEL (reference sequence). CDR3 region: CASSQAGVINEQYF. The DNA of the CDR3 is TGTGCCAGCAGCCAAGCGGGAGTTATCAACGAGCAGTACTTC.

This CDR3 is CASSYYRELPTGELFF. The CDR3 DNA sequence: TGTGCCAGCAGTTACTACAGGGAACTACCCACCGGGGAGCTGTTTTTT. The rearrangement links TRBV6-5 to TRBJ2-2, with TRBD1 as a possible D gene (6 bases). The CDR3 is made up of 16 amino acids. Trimming removed 1 base at V and 4 bases at J, with 13 bases between. The germline V gene encodes CDR1 MNHEY and CDR2 SVGAGI.

This clonotype came up a few times. This chain links TRBV12-3 or TRBV12-4 with TRBJ2-5; 9 bases are shared with TRBD2. The V and J ends lost 3 bases and 2 bases, in that order; junction bases with no gene match: 4. The CDR3 contains 15 residues. CDR3 sequence: CASSFFLAGQETQYF. The CDR3 DNA sequence: TGTGCCAGCAGTTTTTTCCTAGCGGGGCAAGAGACCCAGTACTTC.

This clonotype was seen a few times. The V and J genes are TRBV5-1 and TRBJ2-5; a possible D gene is TRBD2 (6 bases). CDR3 length: 14 amino acids. Looked up from germline, CDR1 is SGHRS and CDR2 is YFSETQ. Trimming took off 3 bases at V and 0 bases at J, with 9 bases between the two ends. DNA for the CDR3: TGCGCCAGCAGCTCGGCGGGGAACCAAGAGACCCAGTACTTC. This translates into CASSSAGNQETQYF. The variable domain in full, completed from reference TRBV5-1 and TRBJ2-5, reads KAGVTQTPRYLIKTRGQQVTLSCSPISGHRSVSWYQQTPGQGLQFLFEYFSETQRNKGNFPGRFSGRQFSNSRSEMNVSTLELGDSALYLCASSSAGNQETQYFGPGTRLLVL.

This clonotype was found a few times. The chain links TRBV29-1 to TRBJ2-7; 9 nucleotides line up with TRBD1. V gave up 2 bases and J gave up 3 bases; unmatched junction bases: 2. CDR1 SQVTM and CDR2 ANQGSEA come from the germline V gene. The CDR3 totals 13 residues. The CDR3 DNA follows: TGCAGCGTTGAACTGGACAGGGGCTACGAGCAGTACTTC. Its protein is CSVELDRGYEQYF.

The chain combines TRBV18 with TRBJ1-1; D gene unclear. CDR1 KGHSH and CDR2 LQKENI come from the germline V gene. The CDR3 contains 13 residues. The V and J ends lost 6 bases and 1 base respectively, with 9 bases between them. CDR3 nucleotide sequence: TGTGCCAGCTCTACCGACAAGAACACTGAAGCTTTCTTT. Amino acid sequence: CASSTDKNTEAFF.

This clonotype was counted ten times or more. This CDR3 reads CASSLRGRSTDTQYF. Written as DNA, the CDR3 is TGTGCCAGCAGCTTGCGGGGGCGAAGTACAGATACGCAGTATTTT. The V call is TRBV7-2, the J call TRBJ2-3; a possible D gene is TRBD2 (7 bases). The CDR3 has 15 residues. Trimming left V 3 bases short and J 3 bases short, with 13 bases between. CDR1 and CDR2 from the germline V gene are SGHTA and FQGNSA.

There are a few counts of this clonotype. The gene calls are TRBV3-1 and TRBJ2-1; tentative D call: TRBD2 (6 bases). Trimming cost V 2 bases and J 8 bases, with 13 bases left between them. The CDR3 has 14 amino acids. Germline lookup yields CDR1 LGHDT and CDR2 YNNKEL (reference sequence). In DNA, the CDR3 is TGTGCCAGCAGCCAACAGGCGGCTAGCGATGAGCAGTTCTTC. This codes for CASSQQAASDEQFF.

The table lists this clonotype with a few counts. V usage is TRBV12-3 or TRBV12-4 and J usage is TRBJ2-1; a possible D gene is TRBD1 (5 bases). Trimming left V 5 bases short and J 5 bases short, with 10 bases between. CDR3 size: 13 residues. The CDR3 bases are TGTGCCAGCAGTCATAGGGGCGACAATGAGCAGTTCTTC. It encodes CASSHRGDNEQFF.

The chain links TRBV7-8 to TRBJ2-2; the D call may be TRBD1 or TRBD2 (5 bases each). CDR1 and CDR2 (germline): SGHVS, FQNEAQ. V lost 2 bases to trimming and J lost 3 bases, with 13 bases between them. CDR3 size: 16 residues. CDR3 DNA: TGTGCCAGCAGCTTAAGGGACGGGGCGGACACCGGGGAGCTGTTTTTT. It is translated as CASSLRDGADTGELFF.

This clonotype showed up just a few times. The J gene is TRBJ2-7, the V gene TRBV19; a weak D match, TRBD1 (5 bases). The CDR3 covers 15 residues. CDR1 and CDR2 from the germline V gene are LNHDA and SQIVND (reference sequence). V was cut by 0 bases and J by 0 bases, with 9 bases left in between. CDR3 coding DNA: TGTGCCAGTAGTATAGATGTCCAGGGCTCCTACGAGCAGTACTTC. It specifies CASSIDVQGSYEQYF.

The chain employs TRBV7-2 and TRBJ2-1; a weak D match, TRBD2 (6 bases). CDR3 size: 17 residues. Germline CDR1 SGHTA, CDR2 FQGNSA. Trimming cost V 4 bases and J 6 bases, with 22 bases left between them. CDR3 region: CASSSYPERLATNEQFF. The DNA of the CDR3 is TGTGCCAGCAGCTCCTATCCTGAGAGGCTAGCGACCAATGAGCAGTTCTTC.

This clonotype was detected only a few times. V gene TRBV20-1 combines with J gene TRBJ2-7; 8 bases align to TRBD1. The CDR3 contains 17 residues. CDR1 is DFQATT and CDR2 is SNEGSKA in the germline V gene (reference sequence). J was trimmed by 5 bases and V by 2 bases; bases with no gene match: 17. The CDR3 loop reads CSARLSHFRTGSNEQYF. The CDR3 DNA reads as TGCAGTGCTAGACTCTCCCACTTCCGGACAGGGTCGAACGAGCAGTACTTC.

The chain joins TRBV10-3 to TRBJ2-5; D not certain. The CDR3 has 12 amino acids. V was trimmed by 10 bases and J by 3 bases, leaving 12 bases between them. Germline CDR1 reads ENHRY; CDR2 reads SYGVKD. CDR3 protein: CATRRPEETQYF. CDR3 nucleotide sequence: TGTGCCACCAGGCGCCCAGAAGAGACCCAGTACTTC.

The CDR3 DNA reads TGTGCCAGTAGGGACGGATACAGGAGTAGCAATCAGCCCCAGCATTTT. This codes for CASRDGYRSSNQPQHF. The rearrangement links TRBV19 to TRBJ1-5; D may be TRBD1 (5 bases). CDR1 is LNHDA and CDR2 is SQIVND in the germline V gene (reference sequence). The CDR3 covers 16 residues. V dropped 6 bases and J dropped 0 bases, with 15 bases sitting between them.

This clonotype appeared many times. V and J are TRBV4-1 and TRBJ1-5; 8 bases are a match to TRBD1. V gave up 4 bases and J gave up 3 bases; unmatched junction bases: 8. The CDR3 runs to 16 residues. Germline CDR1 is MGHRA and CDR2 is YSYEKL. The CDR3 region is CASSPYGTGDNQPQHF. Here the CDR3 DNA reads TGCGCCAGCAGCCCTTACGGGACAGGCGACAATCAGCCCCAGCATTTT.

The chain joins TRBV13 to TRBJ2-3, with D tentatively TRBD2 (5 bases). The CDR3 loop spans 12 amino acids. The germline V gene has CDR1 PRHDT and CDR2 FYEKMQ (reference sequence). Trimming took 3 bases from V and 7 from J, leaving 8 bases between them. The CDR3 here is CASSLTTNTQYF. The CDR3 bases are TGTGCCAGCAGCTTGACGACTAATACGCAGTATTTT.